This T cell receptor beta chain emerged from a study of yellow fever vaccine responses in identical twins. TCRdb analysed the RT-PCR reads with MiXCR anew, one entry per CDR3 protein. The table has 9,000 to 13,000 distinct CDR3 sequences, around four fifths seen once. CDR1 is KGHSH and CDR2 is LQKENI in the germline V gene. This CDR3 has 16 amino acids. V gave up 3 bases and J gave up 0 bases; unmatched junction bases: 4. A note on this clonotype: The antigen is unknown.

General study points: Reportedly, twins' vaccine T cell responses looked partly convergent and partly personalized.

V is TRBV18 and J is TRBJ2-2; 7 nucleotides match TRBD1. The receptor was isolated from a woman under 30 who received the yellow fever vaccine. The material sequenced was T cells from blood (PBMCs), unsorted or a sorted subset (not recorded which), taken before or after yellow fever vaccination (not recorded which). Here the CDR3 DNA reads TGTGCCAGCTCACCCACGACAGGGTCGAACACCGGGGAGCTGTTTTTT. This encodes CASSPTTGSNTGELFF.